Listed below are T cell receptor beta chains from one sample, sequenced in a study of blood T cell repertoires in COVID-19. TCRdb's copy holds only in-frame clones and misses some; the assay was immunoSEQ multiplex PCR. Of roughly 57,000 clones listed, more than 60% are singletons. Sequenced: peripheral blood. These receptor sequences come from a woman in her 70s with acute or convalescent COVID-19. CDR3s leave out the opening cysteine and the closing phenylalanine or tryptophan. Each record gives: V gene, J gene, D gene, CDR3 protein. The D gene is left open where the match is weak.

TRBV19	TRBJ1-1	TRBD1	ASRGQGNTEAF
TRBV28	TRBJ2-1	TRBD1	ASSRTGTGENEQF
TRBV6-5	TRBJ2-7	TRBD2	ASSPRGGSYEQY
TRBV2	TRBJ1-6	TRBD1	ASLRQGYSPLH
TRBV9	TRBJ2-1	TRBD2	ASSANSGGSYNEQF
TRBV30	TRBJ2-1	TRBD2	AWSPGGGNNEQF
TRBV24-1	TRBJ1-3	.	ATSDFSPQYSGNTIY
TRBV19	TRBJ2-3	TRBD2	ASNHVGGGASDTQY
TRBV6-6	TRBJ1-1	TRBD1	ASSYPGQGATEAF
TRBV5-1	TRBJ1-5	.	ASSLGTNLNQPQH
TRBV27	TRBJ1-3	.	ASSQTGGSGNTIY
TRBV5-4	TRBJ1-4	.	ASSPQGQLF
TRBV9	TRBJ2-3	TRBD1	ASSASMSRGSDTQY
TRBV7-8	TRBJ2-5	.	ASSYGLYPGVGRETQY
TRBV14	TRBJ1-2	TRBD1	ASSQDGTGF
TRBV5-1	TRBJ1-3	.	ASSLGGGDGNTIY
TRBV30	TRBJ1-2	TRBD1	AWGGLRGSNYGYT
TRBV27	TRBJ2-3	TRBD1	ASSSPRQGGLADTQY
TRBV4-1	TRBJ1-4	TRBD1	ASRRQGANEKLF